Included here is one T cell receptor beta chain sequence, with context. This sample is part of a study of radiation and T cells in renal cell carcinoma. Measured with immunoSEQ multiplex PCR; TCRdb has only the in-frame clones, and not every one. This sample has about 140,000 clones, with approximately 86% found just once. Losses at the gene ends were 3 bases for V and 15 bases for J; bases not matched to a gene: 16. This CDR3 is built from 15 residues. Per germline, CDR1 SGHDN and CDR2 FVKESK. The time point is: blood 4 weeks post-SBRT, at nephrectomy. The treatment denotes: 15 Gy SBRT to primary tumor, nephrectomy 4 weeks later. Nephrectomy followed 15 Gy stereotactic body radiation by 4 weeks. This renal cell carcinoma was of the clear cell type.

The input for sequencing was blood, taken from a patient whose treatment included radiotherapy and nephrectomy. The sequence was obtained from a woman in her forties or fifties with renal cell carcinoma. The chain is built from TRBV14 and TRBJ2-1; 8 bases map to TRBD1. CDR3 residues: CASSQPGTGRFSGFF. Written as DNA, the CDR3 is TGTGCCAGCAGCCAGCCCGGGACAGGCCGATTCAGCGGGTTCTTC.